This T cell receptor (beta chain) originates from a study of low-dose radiotherapy and immunotherapy resistance in tumors. About the study: On an every-two-weeks schedule, patients received intravenous nivolumab 240 mg, along with ipilimumab 1 mg/kg every six weeks.

This clonotype was seen many times. Both TCRalpha and TCRbeta chains were reverse transcribed with V-gene-specific primers. An approximately 19-cycle PCR with a constant-region primer and V-primer adapter amplified TCRs. TCRdb passed the reads through MiXCR, listing each CDR3 protein once. The sample lists tens of thousands of distinct CDR3 sequences; less than 40% were seen once. Regarding time point: before trial treatment. CDR3 size: 16 residues. The germline V gene has CDR1 SEHNR and CDR2 FQNEAQ (reference sequence). The V end was cut by 5 bases, the J end by 2 bases, with 18 bases between. Sequenced here: PBMCs, sampled before treatment. The TCR was taken from a female donor with ovarian cancer. This chain links TRBV7-9 with TRBJ1-1; a weak D match, TRBD1 (6 bases). This CDR3 reads CASSPPAGARNTEAFF. The CDR3 DNA sequence: TGTGCCAGCAGCCCCCCCGCGGGGGCGCGTAACACTGAAGCTTTCTTT.